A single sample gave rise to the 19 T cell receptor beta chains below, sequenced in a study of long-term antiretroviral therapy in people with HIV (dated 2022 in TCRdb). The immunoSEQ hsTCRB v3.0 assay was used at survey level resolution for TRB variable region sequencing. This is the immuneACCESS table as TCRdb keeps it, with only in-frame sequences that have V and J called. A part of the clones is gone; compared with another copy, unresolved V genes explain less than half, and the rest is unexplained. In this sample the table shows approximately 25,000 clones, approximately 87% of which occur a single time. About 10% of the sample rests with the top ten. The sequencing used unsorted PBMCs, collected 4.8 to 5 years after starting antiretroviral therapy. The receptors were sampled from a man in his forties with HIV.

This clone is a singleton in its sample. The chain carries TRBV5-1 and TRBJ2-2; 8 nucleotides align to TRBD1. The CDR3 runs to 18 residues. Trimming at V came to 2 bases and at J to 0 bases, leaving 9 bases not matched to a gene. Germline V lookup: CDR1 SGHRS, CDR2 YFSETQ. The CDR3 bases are TGCGCCAGCAGCTTCGACCTCAGGGGGCCCCCGAACACCGGGGAGCTGTTTTTT. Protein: CASSFDLRGPPNTGELFF.

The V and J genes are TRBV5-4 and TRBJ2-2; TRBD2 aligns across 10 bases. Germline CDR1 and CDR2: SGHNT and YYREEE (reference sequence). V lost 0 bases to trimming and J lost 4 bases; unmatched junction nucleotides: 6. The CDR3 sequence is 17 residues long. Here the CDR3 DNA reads TGTGCCAGCAGCTTGGAGGGACTAGCGTCGAGCACCGGGGAGCTGTTTTTT. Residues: CASSLEGLASSTGELFF.

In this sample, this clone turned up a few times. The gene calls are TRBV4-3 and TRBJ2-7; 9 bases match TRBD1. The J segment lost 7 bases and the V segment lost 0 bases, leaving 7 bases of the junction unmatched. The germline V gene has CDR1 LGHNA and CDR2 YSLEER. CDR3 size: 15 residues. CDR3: CASSQEFRQGGEQYF. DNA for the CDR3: TGCGCCAGCAGCCAAGAGTTCCGACAGGGGGGGGAGCAGTACTTC.

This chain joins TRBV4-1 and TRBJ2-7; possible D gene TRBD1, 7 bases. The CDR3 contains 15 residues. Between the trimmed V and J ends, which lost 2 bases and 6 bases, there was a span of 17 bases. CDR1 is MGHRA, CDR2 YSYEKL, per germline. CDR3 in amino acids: CASSQFQGGSVEQYF. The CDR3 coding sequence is TGCGCCAGCAGCCAATTTCAGGGGGGCAGCGTCGAGCAGTACTTC.

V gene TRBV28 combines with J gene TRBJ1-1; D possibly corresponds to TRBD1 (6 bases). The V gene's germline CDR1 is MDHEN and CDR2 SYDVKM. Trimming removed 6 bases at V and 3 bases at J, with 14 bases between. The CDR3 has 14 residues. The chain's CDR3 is CASSLQGRHTEAFF. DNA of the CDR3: TGTGCCAGCAGCCTCCAGGGGCGGCACACTGAAGCTTTCTTT. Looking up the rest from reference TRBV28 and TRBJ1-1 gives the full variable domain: DVKVTQSSRYLVKRTGEKVFLECVQDMDHENMFWYRQDPGLGLRLIYFSYDVKMKEKGDIPEGYSVSREKKERFSLILESASTNQTSMYLCASSLQGRHTEAFFGQGTRLTVV.

The CDR3: CASSLGAYGYTF. The CDR3 nucleotides read TGTGCCAGCAGCTTAGGCGCCTATGGCTACACCTTC. This rearrangement joins TRBV7-8 to TRBJ1-2; the D is unclear. In germline, CDR1 is SGHVS, CDR2 FQNEAQ. Trimming took off 1 base at V and 4 bases at J, with 4 bases between the two ends. CDR3 size: 12 residues. Using reference TRBV7-8 and TRBJ1-2 for the parts outside the CDR3, the full variable domain is GAGVSQSPRYKVAKRGQDVALRCDPISGHVSLFWYQQALGQGPEFLTYFQNEAQLDKSGLPSDRFFAERPEGSVSTLKIQRTQQEDSAVYLCASSLGAYGYTFGSGTRLTVV.

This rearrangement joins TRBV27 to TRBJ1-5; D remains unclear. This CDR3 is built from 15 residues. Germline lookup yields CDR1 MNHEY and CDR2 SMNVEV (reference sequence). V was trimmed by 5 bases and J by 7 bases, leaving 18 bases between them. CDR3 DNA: TGTGCCAGCAGTCCACACTCGGCTTCCAGACAGCCCCAGCATTTT. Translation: CASSPHSASRQPQHF.

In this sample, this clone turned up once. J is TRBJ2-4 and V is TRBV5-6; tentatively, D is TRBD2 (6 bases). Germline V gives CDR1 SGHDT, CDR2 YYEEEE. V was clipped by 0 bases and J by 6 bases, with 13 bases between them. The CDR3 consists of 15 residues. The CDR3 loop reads CASSLGRALGNIQYF. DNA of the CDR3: TGTGCCAGCAGCTTGGGGAGGGCTCTCGGAAACATTCAGTACTTC.

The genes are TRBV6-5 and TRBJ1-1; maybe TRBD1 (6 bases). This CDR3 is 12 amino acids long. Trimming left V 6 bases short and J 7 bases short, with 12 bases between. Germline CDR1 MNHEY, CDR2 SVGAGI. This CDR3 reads CASRTNRVEAFF. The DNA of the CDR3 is TGTGCCAGCAGAACTAACAGGGTTGAAGCTTTCTTT.

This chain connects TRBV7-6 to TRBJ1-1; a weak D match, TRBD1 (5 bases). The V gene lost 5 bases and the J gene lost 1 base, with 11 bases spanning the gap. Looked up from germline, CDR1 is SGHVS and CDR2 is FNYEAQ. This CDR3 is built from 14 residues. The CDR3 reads CASSIGGPNTEAFF. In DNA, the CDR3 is TGTGCCAGCAGCATTGGGGGTCCGAACACTGAAGCTTTCTTT.

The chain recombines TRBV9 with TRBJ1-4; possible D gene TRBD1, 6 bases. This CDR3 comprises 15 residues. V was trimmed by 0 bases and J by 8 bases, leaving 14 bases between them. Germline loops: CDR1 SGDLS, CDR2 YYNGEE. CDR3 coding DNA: TGTGCCAGCAGCGTAGCGGGGGGGCAGGGGGAAAAACTGTTTTTT. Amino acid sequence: CASSVAGGQGEKLFF.

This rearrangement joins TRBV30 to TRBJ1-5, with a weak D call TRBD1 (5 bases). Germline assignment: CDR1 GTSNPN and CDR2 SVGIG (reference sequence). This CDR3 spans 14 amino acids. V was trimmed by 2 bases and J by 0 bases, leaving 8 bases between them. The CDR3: CAWSRRGSNQPQHF. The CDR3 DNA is TGTGCCTGGAGTCGAAGGGGTAGCAATCAGCCCCAGCATTTT.

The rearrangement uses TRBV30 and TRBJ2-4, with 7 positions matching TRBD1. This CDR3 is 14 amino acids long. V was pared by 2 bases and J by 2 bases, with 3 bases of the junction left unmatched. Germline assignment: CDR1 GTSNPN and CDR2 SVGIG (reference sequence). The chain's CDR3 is CAWSLTGSKNIQYF. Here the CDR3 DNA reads TGTGCCTGGAGTCTGACAGGGTCCAAAAACATTCAGTACTTC.

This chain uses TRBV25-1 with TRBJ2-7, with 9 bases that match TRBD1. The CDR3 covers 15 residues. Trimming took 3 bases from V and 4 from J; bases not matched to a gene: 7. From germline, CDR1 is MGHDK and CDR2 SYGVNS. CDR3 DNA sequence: TGTGCCAGCAGTGAGCCGGGACAGGGAATATACGAGCAGTACTTC. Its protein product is CASSEPGQGIYEQYF.

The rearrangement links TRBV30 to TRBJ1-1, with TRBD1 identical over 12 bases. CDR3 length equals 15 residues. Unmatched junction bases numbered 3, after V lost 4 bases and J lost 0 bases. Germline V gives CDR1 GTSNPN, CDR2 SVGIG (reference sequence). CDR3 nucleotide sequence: TGTGCCTGGACCGGGACAGGGGGCTTGAACACTGAAGCTTTCTTT. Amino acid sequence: CAWTGTGGLNTEAFF. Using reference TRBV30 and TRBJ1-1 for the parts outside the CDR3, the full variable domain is SQTIHQWPATLVQPVGSPLSLECTVEGTSNPNLYWYRQAAGRGLQLLFYSVGIGQISSEVPQNLSASRPQDRQFILSSKKLLLSDSGFYLCAWTGTGGLNTEAFFGQGTRLTVV.

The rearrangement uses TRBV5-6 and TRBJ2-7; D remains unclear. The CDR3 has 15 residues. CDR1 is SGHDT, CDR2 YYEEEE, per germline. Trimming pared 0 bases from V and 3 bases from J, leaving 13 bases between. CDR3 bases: TGTGCCAGCAGCTTGGTAGGACCTCTGGTCTACGAGCAGTACTTC. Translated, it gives CASSLVGPLVYEQYF. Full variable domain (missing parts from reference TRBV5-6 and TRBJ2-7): DAGVTQSPTHLIKTRGQQVTLRCSPKSGHDTVSWYQQALGQGPQFIFQYYEEEERQRGNFPDRFSGHQFPNYSSELNVNALLLGDSALYLCASSLVGPLVYEQYFGPGTRLTVT.

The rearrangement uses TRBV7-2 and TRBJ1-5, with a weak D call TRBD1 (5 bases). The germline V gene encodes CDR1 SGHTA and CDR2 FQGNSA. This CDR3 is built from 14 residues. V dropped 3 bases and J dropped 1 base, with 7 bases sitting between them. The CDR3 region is CASSFWGSNQPQHF. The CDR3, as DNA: TGTGCCAGCAGCTTTTGGGGGAGCAATCAGCCCCAGCATTTT. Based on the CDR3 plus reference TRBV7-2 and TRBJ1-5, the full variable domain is GAGVSQSPSNKVTEKGKDVELRCDPISGHTALYWYRQSLGQGLEFLIYFQGNSAPDKSGLPSDRFSAERTGGSVSTLTIQRTQQEDSAVYLCASSFWGSNQPQHFGDGTRLSIL.

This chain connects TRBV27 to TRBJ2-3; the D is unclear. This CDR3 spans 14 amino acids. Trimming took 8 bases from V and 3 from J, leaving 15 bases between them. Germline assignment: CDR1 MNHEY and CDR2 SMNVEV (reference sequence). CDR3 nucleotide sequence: TGTGCCAGCCCGATAACCTATTGGACAGATACGCAGTATTTT. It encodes CASPITYWTDTQYF.

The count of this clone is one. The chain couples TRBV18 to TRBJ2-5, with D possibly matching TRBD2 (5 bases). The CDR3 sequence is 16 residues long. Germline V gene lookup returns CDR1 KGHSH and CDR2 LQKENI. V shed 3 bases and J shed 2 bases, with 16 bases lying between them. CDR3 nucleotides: TGTGCCAGCTCACCGAGCGGCTCGCCCAGACAAGAGACCCAGTACTTC. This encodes CASSPSGSPRQETQYF.